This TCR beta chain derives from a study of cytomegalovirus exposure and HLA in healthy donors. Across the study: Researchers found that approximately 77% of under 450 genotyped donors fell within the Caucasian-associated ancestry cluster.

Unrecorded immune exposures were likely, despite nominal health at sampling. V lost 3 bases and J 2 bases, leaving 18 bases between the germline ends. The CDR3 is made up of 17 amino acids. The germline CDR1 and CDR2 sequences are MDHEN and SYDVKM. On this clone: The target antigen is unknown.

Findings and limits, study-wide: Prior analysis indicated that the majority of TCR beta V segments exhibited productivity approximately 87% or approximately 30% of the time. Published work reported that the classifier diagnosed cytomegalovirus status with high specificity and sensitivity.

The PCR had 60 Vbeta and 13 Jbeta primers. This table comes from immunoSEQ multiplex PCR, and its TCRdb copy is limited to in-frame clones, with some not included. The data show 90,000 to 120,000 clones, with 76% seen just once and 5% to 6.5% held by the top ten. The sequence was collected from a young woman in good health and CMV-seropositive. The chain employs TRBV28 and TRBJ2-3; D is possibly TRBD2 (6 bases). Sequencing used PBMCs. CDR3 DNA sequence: TGTGCCAGCAGTTTTGAAGTGGGTAGCGGCTACACAGATACGCAGTATTTT. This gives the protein CASSFEVGSGYTDTQYF.